The 14 T cell receptor beta chains reported below all come from one sample, sequenced in a study of T-cell reconstitution after alpha-beta-depleted transplantation in children. Researchers prepared the TCRbeta library using unique molecular identifiers, the study reports. A single record per CDR3 protein comes from TCRdb applying MiXCR to the PCR reads. The sample has around 800,000 distinct CDR3 sequences; approximately 15% are singletons. Specimen: PBMCs, mostly from graft donor cells, collected 360 days after TCRalphabeta/CD19-depleted stem cell transplant. These receptors were taken from a male patient under 18 who had a stem cell transplant for acute lymphoblastic leukemia, so the T cells may come from the graft donor.

This clonotype was picked up a small number of times. V is TRBV12-3 or TRBV12-4 and J is TRBJ1-2; D call uncertain. This CDR3 comprises 18 residues. The ends were cut back, 1 base at V and 2 bases at J, with 20 bases in the middle. CDR3 in DNA: TGTGCCAGCAGTTTAGTATTCCCGGGATCACAAAGGAACTATGGCTACACCTTC. This gives the protein CASSLVFPGSQRNYGYTF.

This rearrangement joins TRBV13 to TRBJ2-1, with 14 bases aligning to TRBD2. The CDR3 runs to 16 residues. Germline-derived CDR1 and CDR2 are PRHDT and FYEKMQ (reference sequence). The V segment lost 5 bases and the J segment 5 bases; nucleotides outside the gene matches: 5. CDR3 coding DNA: TGTGCCAGCAGCACCCGGACTAGCGGGAGGCACAATGAGCAGTTCTTC. As protein: CASSTRTSGRHNEQFF.

The chain links TRBV5-1 to TRBJ2-3, with 10 bases fitting TRBD2. Per germline, CDR1 SGHRS and CDR2 YFSETQ. The length of the CDR3 is 17 residues. Trimming cost V 0 bases and J 0 bases; bases outside gene matches: 4. CDR3 amino acids: CASSLGTSGSSTDTQYF. Here the CDR3 DNA reads TGCGCCAGCAGCTTGGGGACTAGCGGTTCTAGCACAGATACGCAGTATTTT.

There are a few counts of this clonotype. V gene TRBV18 combines with J gene TRBJ2-5; D tentatively fits TRBD1 or TRBD2 (7 bases each). This CDR3 has 16 amino acids. In germline, CDR1 is KGHSH, CDR2 LQKENI. Between the trimmed V and J ends, which lost 1 base and 7 bases, there was a span of 19 bases. The CDR3: CASSPRQGNPGGTQYF. In DNA form, the CDR3 reads TGTGCCAGCTCACCACGACAGGGCAACCCGGGAGGGACCCAGTACTTC.

This clonotype was found a few times. This sequence joins TRBV4-2 and TRBJ2-5, with D possibly TRBD2 on 6 matching bases. CDR3 length: 15 residues. The germline V gene encodes CDR1 LGHNA and CDR2 YNFKEQ. Trimming removed 1 base at V and 4 bases at J, with 13 bases between. For the CDR3, the DNA is TGTGCCAGCAGCCAAGTGGGACTGATGGTAGAGACCCAGTACTTC. The encoded protein is CASSQVGLMVETQYF.

The CDR3 nucleotides read TGTGCCAGCAGTTTGTCCCGGGCCGTTAACGAGCAGTACTTC. It specifies CASSLSRAVNEQYF. The V gene is TRBV12-3 or TRBV12-4, the J gene TRBJ2-7, with unresolved D. The CDR3 sequence is 14 residues long. The germline V and J ends were trimmed by 3 bases and 5 bases, with 14 bases remaining between them.

In this sample, this clonotype turned up a few times. This sequence joins TRBV11-2 and TRBJ2-7, with 10 nucleotides matching TRBD1. This CDR3 spans 14 amino acids. The V and J ends lost 4 bases and 7 bases, in that order; junction bases with no gene match: 7. Germline values: CDR1 SGHAT, CDR2 FQNNGV. CDR3 region: CASSSPRTGGEQYF. The CDR3 DNA reads as TGTGCCAGCAGCTCCCCAAGGACAGGGGGGGAGCAGTACTTC.

The J gene is TRBJ2-1, the V gene TRBV29-1, with 10 bases identical to TRBD1. CDR3 length: 14 residues. V trimming: 6 bases; J trimming: 7 bases; junction bases outside the gene matches: 9. Germline-derived CDR1 and CDR2 are SQVTM and ANQGSEA. CDR3 residues: CSVRRQGARNEQFF. The CDR3 nucleotides are TGCAGCGTCCGCCGACAGGGGGCGCGGAATGAGCAGTTCTTC.

This clonotype appeared a few times. The chain has TRBV12-3 or TRBV12-4 and TRBJ2-7; a weak D match, TRBD2 (6 bases). Trimming took off 3 bases at V and 2 bases at J, with 14 bases between the two ends. The CDR3 is 15 residues long. The CDR3: CASSFILGTPYEQYF. CDR3 DNA sequence: TGTGCCAGCAGTTTCATTTTAGGGACTCCCTACGAGCAGTACTTC.

The chain joins TRBV25-1 to TRBJ2-5, with 8 bases lining up with TRBD2. J gave up 5 bases and V 3 bases, and 2 bases lay outside the gene matches. The CDR3 has 13 residues. The germline V gene encodes CDR1 MGHDK and CDR2 SYGVNS. CDR3 in DNA: TGTGCCAGCAGTGAGCTAGCGGGTGAGACCCAGTACTTC. It yields the protein CASSELAGETQYF.

The table lists this clonotype with many counts. The rearrangement joins TRBV27 to TRBJ1-1; D perhaps matches TRBD1 (6 bases). V was trimmed by 2 bases and J by 1 base, leaving 8 bases between them. The CDR3 contains 14 residues. The germline V gene has CDR1 MNHEY and CDR2 SMNVEV (reference sequence). The CDR3 DNA follows: TGTGCCAGCAGTTTAGAGGGACAGAACACTGAAGCTTTCTTT. Translation gives CASSLEGQNTEAFF.

CDR3: CASSLTAQETQYF. The DNA for the CDR3 is TGTGCCAGCAGCCTGACAGCTCAAGAGACCCAGTACTTC. The chain couples TRBV5-6 to TRBJ2-5; maybe TRBD1 (5 bases). This CDR3 has 13 residues. V lost 4 bases and J lost 2, with 9 bases in between. CDR1 and CDR2 from the germline V gene are SGHDT and YYEEEE.

The chain uses TRBV7-8 and TRBJ2-7; D is undetermined. Trimming took off 2 bases at V and 4 bases at J, with 15 bases between the two ends. This CDR3 spans 15 amino acids. The germline V gene encodes CDR1 SGHVS and CDR2 FQNEAQ. CDR3 in DNA: TGTGCCAGCAGCTTAAAGGTAGTATCTATGTACGAGCAGTACTTC. As protein: CASSLKVVSMYEQYF.

The J gene is TRBJ2-3, the V gene TRBV29-1; unclear D gene. Trimming pared 5 bases from V and 2 bases from J, leaving 11 bases between. The CDR3 runs to 13 residues. Germline CDR1 reads SQVTM; CDR2 reads ANQGSEA. CDR3 sequence: CSVRLLYTDTQYF. The CDR3 nucleotides read TGCAGCGTTCGCCTCTTATACACAGATACGCAGTATTTT.